These 28 T cell receptor beta chains share one sample of origin, sequenced in a study of blood T cell repertoires in COVID-19. Libraries were prepared by immunoSEQ multiplex PCR; TCRdb keeps only in-frame clonotypes and omits some of them. This table has about 77,000 clones, 88% appearing once. The sample taken for sequencing was peripheral blood. The receptors come from an elderly woman with acute or convalescent COVID-19.

This clone was detected only a few times. This chain connects TRBV19 to TRBJ1-1; D is perhaps TRBD1 (5 bases). Germline values: CDR1 LNHDA, CDR2 SQIVND (reference sequence). The V end lost 2 bases, the J end lost 4 bases, and 20 bases lay between the germline ends. The CDR3 contains 17 residues. The CDR3 DNA follows: TGTGCCAGTAGTATATTGTCGGGGGGAGGAGGGGCCACTGAAGCTTTCTTT. Translation: CASSILSGGGGATEAFF.

The V and J genes are TRBV5-1 and TRBJ1-1, with no clear D. V lost 0 bases and J lost 1, with 10 bases in between. Germline CDR1 is SGHRS and CDR2 is YFSETQ. The CDR3 is 15 residues long. CDR3 DNA sequence: TGCGCCAGCAGCTTGGGGCCGACTTCGAACACTGAAGCTTTCTTT. Protein sequence: CASSLGPTSNTEAFF. Drawing the rest from reference TRBV5-1 and TRBJ1-1, the complete variable domain is KAGVTQTPRYLIKTRGQQVTLSCSPISGHRSVSWYQQTPGQGLQFLFEYFSETQRNKGNFPGRFSGRQFSNSRSEMNVSTLELGDSALYLCASSLGPTSNTEAFFGQGTRLTVV.

The V and J genes are TRBV19 and TRBJ1-2, with TRBD1 matching over 9 bases. Germline V gene lookup returns CDR1 LNHDA and CDR2 SQIVND (reference sequence). This CDR3 region has 18 residues. J lost 4 bases, V lost 8 bases, and 20 bases had no gene match. For the CDR3, the DNA is TGTGCCAGTTGTGAGAACAGGGGGCGACAAGGCATTCTCTATGGCTACACCTTC. Protein product: CASCENRGRQGILYGYTF.

This sequence joins TRBV5-5 and TRBJ1-6; 8 bases align to TRBD1. CDR1 is SGHKS and CDR2 is YYEKEE in the germline V gene (reference sequence). With V trimmed by 2 bases and J by 7 bases, 8 bases remained unmatched. There are 16 residues in the CDR3. For the CDR3, the DNA is TGTGCCAGCAGCTTAAGATCCCAGGGGGCGAATTCACCCCTCCACTTT. The encoded protein is CASSLRSQGANSPLHF.

This rearrangement joins TRBV6-1 to TRBJ2-7; 7 positions agree with TRBD1. The V gene's germline CDR1 is MNHNS and CDR2 SASEGT. This CDR3 has 12 amino acids. DNA of the CDR3: TGTGCCAGCAGTGAGGCCACGACAGGGACAAGGGTC. This translates into CASSEATTGTRV.

This clone was observed once. The germline gene is not matched at one end of the junction; a read error may be the cause. This chain joins TRBV6-2 or TRBV6-3 and TRBJ2-7; D perhaps matches TRBD1 (6 bases). CDR3 length: 16 amino acids. Germline CDR1 reads MNHEY; CDR2 reads SVGEGT. CDR3 nucleotides: TGTGCCAGCCGTTATTTACAGGGCCCAGCATCCTACGAGCAGTACTTC. It translates to CASRYLQGPASYEQYF.

The rearrangement joins TRBV4-1 to TRBJ1-1; no clear D. The CDR3 spans 13 residues. Germline loops: CDR1 MGHRA, CDR2 YSYEKL. Trimming removed 4 bases from V and 6 bases from J, with 12 bases in between. CDR3 sequence (DNA): TGCGCCAGCAGCCCCTGGAGCGGGGCTGAAGCTTTCTTT. Its translation is CASSPWSGAEAFF.

The table lists this clone with a few counts. The chain is built from TRBV3-1 (or the pseudogene TRBV3-2) and TRBJ1-4, with D hard to call. This CDR3 contains 13 residues. V was shortened by 7 bases and J by 3 bases, with 9 bases between the two germline ends. Germline CDR1 LGHDT, CDR2 YNNKEL (reference sequence). The CDR3 protein is CASITRSNEKLFF. Written as DNA, the CDR3 is TGTGCCAGCATCACCAGATCTAATGAAAAACTGTTTTTT.

This clone has only one observation. This chain links TRBV18 with TRBJ2-7; D is possibly TRBD2 (7 bases). V was clipped by 2 bases and J by 3 bases, with 8 bases between them. Germline CDR1 KGHSH, CDR2 LQKENI. The CDR3 has 13 residues. The DNA for the CDR3 is TGTGCCAGCTCACCAAGGGGGGGCTACGAGCAGTACTTC. Translation gives CASSPRGGYEQYF.

The V call is TRBV18, the J call TRBJ2-2; D is unresolved. The V and J ends lost 6 bases and 1 base respectively, with 9 bases between them. The CDR3 totals 14 residues. CDR1 is KGHSH and CDR2 is LQKENI in the germline V gene. CDR3: CASSPRVNTGELFF. In nucleotides, the CDR3 is TGTGCCAGCTCCCCCCGAGTGAACACCGGGGAGCTGTTTTTT.

V is TRBV5-1 and J is TRBJ2-1, with 7 bases that match TRBD1. The CDR3 spans 14 residues. With V trimmed by 0 bases and J by 5 bases, 2 bases remained unmatched. Germline CDR1 is SGHRS and CDR2 is YFSETQ. The CDR3 bases are TGCGCCAGCAGCTTGGACAGGGGAAACAATGAGCAGTTCTTC. This translates into CASSLDRGNNEQFF.

This chain uses TRBV5-1 with TRBJ1-1, with D tentatively TRBD1 (6 bases). V was cut by 0 bases and J by 0 bases, with 9 bases left in between. The CDR3 sequence is 15 residues long. Germline lookup yields CDR1 SGHRS and CDR2 YFSETQ. The CDR3, as DNA: TGCGCCAGCAGCTTGGCCGGGGACATGAACACTGAAGCTTTCTTT. Translating gives CASSLAGDMNTEAFF.

The V gene is TRBV20-1, the J gene TRBJ2-1; TRBD2 aligns across 7 bases. Trimming cost V 6 bases and J 2 bases; bases outside gene matches: 10. The CDR3 length is 15 residues. Germline V gene sequence: CDR1 DFQATT, CDR2 SNEGSKA (reference sequence). The CDR3 coding sequence is TGCAGTGCGAGTCGGTCTAGCGGACCCTACAATGAGCAGTTCTTC. This sequence encodes CSASRSSGPYNEQFF.

J is TRBJ2-7 and V is TRBV7-2; 12 positions match TRBD1. Germline CDR1 reads SGHTA; CDR2 reads FQGNSA. This CDR3 comprises 13 residues. With 5 bases clipped from V and 6 bases from J, the junction kept 2 bases outside the gene matches. Here the CDR3 reads CASSRDRGLEQYF. Here the CDR3 DNA reads TGTGCCAGCAGCCGGGACAGGGGGCTCGAGCAGTACTTC.

V usage is TRBV7-9 and J usage is TRBJ1-1; D gene ambiguous. Trimming took off 5 bases at V and 2 bases at J, with 9 bases between the two ends. This CDR3 is built from 13 residues. Germline CDR1 SEHNR, CDR2 FQNEAQ (reference sequence). This chain's CDR3 is CASSASTNTEAFF. The CDR3 coding sequence is TGTGCCAGCAGCGCCTCGACTAACACTGAAGCTTTCTTT.

The chain couples TRBV18 to TRBJ1-5; possibly TRBD1 for D (5 bases). Germline loops: CDR1 KGHSH, CDR2 LQKENI. The CDR3 has 14 residues. V was shortened by 5 bases and J by 2 bases, with 10 bases between the two germline ends. The CDR3 protein is CASSSVGGNQPQHF. CDR3 DNA: TGTGCCAGCTCATCCGTAGGGGGCAATCAGCCCCAGCATTTT.

The J gene is TRBJ2-2, the V gene TRBV7-2; 8 nucleotides agree with TRBD2. The CDR3 is 15 residues long. CDR1 is SGHTA, CDR2 FQGNSA, per germline. Trimming took 1 base from V and 4 from J; bases not matched to a gene: 2. The CDR3 here is CASSLDGRGTGELFF. Here the CDR3 DNA reads TGTGCCAGCAGCTTAGACGGGAGGGGCACCGGGGAGCTGTTTTTT. The full variable domain, rest sourced from reference TRBV7-2 and TRBJ2-2, is GAGVSQSPSNKVTEKGKDVELRCDPISGHTALYWYRQSLGQGLEFLIYFQGNSAPDKSGLPSDRFSAERTGGSVSTLTIQRTQQEDSAVYLCASSLDGRGTGELFFGEGSRLTVL.

The rearrangement uses TRBV18 and TRBJ2-5, with D tentatively TRBD2 (6 bases). The V end was cut by 3 bases, the J end by 0 bases, with 14 bases between. The CDR3 runs to 16 residues. Germline V gives CDR1 KGHSH, CDR2 LQKENI. The CDR3 region is CASSPPQRVYQETQYF. The CDR3 DNA reads as TGTGCCAGCTCACCCCCTCAGCGGGTTTACCAAGAGACCCAGTACTTC. Looking up the rest from reference TRBV18 and TRBJ2-5 gives the full variable domain: NAGVMQNPRHLVRRRGQEARLRCSPMKGHSHVYWYRQLPEEGLKFMVYLQKENIIDESGMPKERFSAEFPKEGPSILRIQQVVRGDSAAYFCASSPPQRVYQETQYFGPGTRLLVL.

This clone was detected only once. V usage is TRBV5-1 and J usage is TRBJ1-1, with TRBD1 as a possible D gene (6 bases). The CDR3 contains 14 residues. The germline V gene encodes CDR1 SGHRS and CDR2 YFSETQ. The V gene lost 2 bases and the J gene lost 5 bases, with 13 bases spanning the gap. DNA of the CDR3: TGCGCCAGCAGCTTCGGGGGGGCCGGGACTGAAGCTTTCTTT. Translating gives CASSFGGAGTEAFF.

This clone appeared once. This CDR3 is CASSLGQGTNTEAFF. The CDR3 bases are TGTGCCAGCAGCTTAGGACAGGGAACGAACACTGAAGCTTTCTTT. The chain has TRBV7-9 and TRBJ1-1; TRBD1 matches at 7 bases. The length of the CDR3 is 15 residues. Germline CDR1 reads SEHNR; CDR2 reads FQNEAQ (reference sequence). The J segment lost 1 base and the V segment lost 1 base, leaving 3 bases of the junction unmatched.

This clone was detected once. The chain couples TRBV19 to TRBJ1-6, with 9 bases fitting TRBD1. This CDR3 is built from 15 residues. Germline V lookup: CDR1 LNHDA, CDR2 SQIVND (reference sequence). Trimming cost V 6 bases and J 10 bases; bases outside gene matches: 10. The CDR3 sequence: CASSTSGQGNSPLHF. The DNA of the CDR3 is TGTGCCAGTAGCACCTCCGGACAGGGGAACTCACCCCTCCACTTT. The complete variable domain, with remaining parts taken from reference TRBV19 and TRBJ1-6, reads DGGITQSPKYLFRKEGQNVTLSCEQNLNHDAMYWYRQDPGQGLRLIYYSQIVNDFQKGDIAEGYSVSREKKESFPLTVTSAQKNPTAFYLCASSTSGQGNSPLHFGNGTRLTVT.

The CDR3 DNA reads as TGTGCCAGCAGACCTGGACAGGGGCCAAGCGAGACCCAGTACTTC. Protein product: CASRPGQGPSETQYF. The rearrangement joins TRBV6-6 to TRBJ2-5; 9 positions match TRBD1. V was clipped by 6 bases and J by 5 bases; unmatched bases: 10. Per the germline V gene, CDR1 is MNHNY and CDR2 is SVGAGI (reference sequence). CDR3 size: 15 residues.

This chain uses TRBV7-6 with TRBJ2-7, with 12 bases that match TRBD2. Looked up from germline, CDR1 is SGHVS and CDR2 is FNYEAQ. CDR3 length: 16 residues. The J segment lost 7 bases and the V segment lost 4 bases, leaving 11 bases of the junction unmatched. CDR3 sequence reads: CASSSRTSGTISEQYF. The CDR3 DNA is TGTGCCAGCAGCTCAAGGACTAGCGGGACGATTAGTGAGCAGTACTTC.

The chain couples TRBV5-1 to TRBJ1-1, with D tentatively TRBD1 (5 bases). Trimming removed 4 bases at V and 11 bases at J, with 24 bases between. CDR3 length equals 15 residues. CDR1 SGHRS and CDR2 YFSETQ come from the germline V gene. In DNA, the CDR3 is TGCGCCAGCAGCGGGGACCGCAGACCGGGAGAAATGGCTTTCTTT. Translation: CASSGDRRPGEMAFF.

This sequence joins TRBV30 and TRBJ1-5; no clear D gene. Trimming took 4 bases from V and 1 from J, leaving 11 bases between them. The CDR3 totals 14 residues. Germline-derived CDR1 and CDR2 are GTSNPN and SVGIG (reference sequence). The CDR3 is CAWTAGRSNQPQHF. The CDR3, as DNA: TGTGCCTGGACCGCGGGTAGAAGCAATCAGCCCCAGCATTTT.

This clone was seen once. The V call is TRBV9, the J call TRBJ2-3; 7 positions agree with TRBD2. V was clipped by 3 bases and J by 2 bases; unmatched bases: 3. The length of the CDR3 is 14 residues. CDR1 is SGDLS and CDR2 is YYNGEE in the germline V gene. The CDR3 sequence is CASSDSGPTDTQYF. The CDR3 region has the DNA TGTGCCAGCAGCGATAGCGGGCCCACAGATACGCAGTATTTT.

The CDR3 loop reads CASTDRNTEAFF. CDR3 nucleotides: TGTGCCAGCACGGACAGAAACACTGAAGCTTTCTTT. The J gene is TRBJ1-1, the V gene TRBV11-1, with a weak D call TRBD1 (6 bases). CDR3 size: 12 residues. V lost 7 bases and J lost 2, with 8 bases in between. CDR1 and CDR2 from the germline V gene are SGHAT and FQDESV (reference sequence).

This chain joins TRBV5-1 and TRBJ2-1; possible D gene TRBD1, 6 bases. The germline V gene has CDR1 SGHRS and CDR2 YFSETQ. Trimming took off 3 bases at V and 1 base at J, with 11 bases between the two ends. The length of the CDR3 is 15 residues. This CDR3 reads CASSWTDYSYNEQFF. The CDR3 DNA reads TGCGCCAGCAGCTGGACAGATTATTCCTACAATGAGCAGTTCTTC.